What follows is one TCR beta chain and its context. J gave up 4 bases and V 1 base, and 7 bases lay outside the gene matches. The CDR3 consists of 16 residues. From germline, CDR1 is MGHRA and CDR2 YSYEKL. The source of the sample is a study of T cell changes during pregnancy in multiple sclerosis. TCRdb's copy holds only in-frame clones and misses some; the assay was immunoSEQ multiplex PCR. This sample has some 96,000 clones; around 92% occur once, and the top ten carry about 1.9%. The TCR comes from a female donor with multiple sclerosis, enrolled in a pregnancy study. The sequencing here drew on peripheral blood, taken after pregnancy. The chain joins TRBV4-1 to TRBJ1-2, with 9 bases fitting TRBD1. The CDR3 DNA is TGCGCCAGCAGCCAAGTGCCGGGACAGGGACTCTATGGCTACACCTTC. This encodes CASSQVPGQGLYGYTF.